The rows below give T cell receptor beta chains drawn from one sample of a study of T cells after yellow fever vaccination. TCRdb reprocessed the 5' RACE reads via MiXCR and lists one record per CDR3 protein. Here the sample spans some 600,000 distinct CDR3 sequences, approximately 13% being singletons. The starting material was PBMCs, obtained on the day of the yellow fever booster vaccination. These receptors originate from a man aged 30-40 years who received the YFV17D yellow fever vaccine. CDR3s include the opening cysteine and the closing phenylalanine or tryptophan. The order of the fields is CDR3 protein, CDR3 DNA, V gene, clone size, J gene, D gene. The D gene is left open where the match is weak. For some rows the clone size is stated as once, few or many, or as a class when expanded; others skip it.

CSASGQPPTYEQYF TGCAGTGCTAGCGGTCAGCCTCCTACCTACGAGCAGTACTTC TRBV20-1 NA TRBJ2-7 NA
CASSSDGTGAEIQYF TGCGCCAGCAGCTCCGACGGGACAGGGGCGGAGATCCAGTACTTC TRBV5-1 many TRBJ2-5 TRBD1
CCAAGQAGVGYNEQFF TGCTGTGCTGCGGGGCAAGCGGGAGTTGGGTACAATGAGCAGTTCTTC TRBV20-1 NA TRBJ2-1 TRBD2
CASSQDMGFEAYEQYF TGTGCCAGCAGCCAAGATATGGGGTTCGAGGCGTACGAGCAGTACTTC TRBV4-2 few TRBJ2-7 NA
CASSQSSRGNGGELFF TGCGCCAGCAGTCAATCTAGCAGGGGCAACGGCGGGGAGCTGTTTTTT TRBV23-1 once TRBJ2-2 NA
CASGLRGATQYF TGTGCTAGTGGTTTGAGAGGGGCTACGCAGTATTTT TRBV12-5 NA TRBJ2-3 NA
CASSLRASGLYEQYF TGTGCCAGCAGTTTAAGGGCTAGCGGTCTCTACGAGCAGTACTTC TRBV12-3/TRBV12-4 few TRBJ2-7 TRBD2
CASGQAKNIQYF TGTGCCAGCGGGCAGGCCAAAAACATTCAGTACTTC TRBV6-5 many TRBJ2-4 NA
CASSLDGVNTGELFF TGCGCCAGCAGCTTGGATGGGGTGAACACCGGGGAGCTGTTTTTT TRBV5-1 few TRBJ2-2 NA
CASSYSSRVAEAFF TGTGCCAGCAGTTACTCGAGTAGGGTCGCTGAAGCTTTCTTT TRBV6-5 NA TRBJ1-1 NA
CASSPRGAGNTGELFF TGTGCCAGCTCACCAAGGGGGGCCGGGAACACCGGGGAGCTGTTTTTT TRBV18 NA TRBJ2-2 NA
CSVVGQGDEQFF TGCAGCGTTGTTGGACAAGGGGATGAGCAGTTCTTC TRBV29-1 many TRBJ2-1 NA
CASSLAPSGFTDTQYF TGCGCCAGCAGCTTGGCCCCGTCAGGCTTCACAGATACGCAGTATTTT TRBV5-1 few TRBJ2-3 NA
CASSQDMAYGYTF TGTGCCAGCAGCCAAGATATGGCCTATGGCTACACCTTC TRBV14 few TRBJ1-2 NA
CASSSPSPFYEQYF TGCGCCAGCAGCTCACCTTCGCCATTCTACGAGCAGTACTTC TRBV5-1 NA TRBJ2-7 NA
CASTKAREGSYEQYF TGTGCCAGCACCAAGGCCCGGGAGGGCTCCTACGAGCAGTACTTC TRBV12-3/TRBV12-4 NA TRBJ2-7 TRBD2
CASSLSSSGKWGYEQYF TGCGCCAGCAGCTTGTCGTCTAGCGGGAAATGGGGCTACGAGCAGTACTTC TRBV5-1 NA TRBJ2-7 TRBD2
CACSKGAEAFF TGTGCCTGCTCAAAGGGGGCTGAAGCTTTCTTT TRBV18 once TRBJ1-1 NA
CASSKLADDSREQFF TGTGCCAGCAGCAAGCTAGCGGATGACTCACGGGAGCAGTTCTTC TRBV7-6 NA TRBJ2-1 TRBD2
CCARDLRLASTDTQYF TGCTGTGCTAGAGATCTCCGACTAGCGAGCACAGATACGCAGTATTTT TRBV20-1 NA TRBJ2-3 TRBD2
CSAPDPGTSQETQYF TGCAGTGCACCCGACCCCGGGACTAGCCAAGAGACCCAGTACTTC TRBV20-1 NA TRBJ2-5 TRBD2
CASSPLHLAEQETQYF TGTGCCAGCTCACCCCTCCACCTAGCGGAACAAGAGACCCAGTACTTC TRBV18 few TRBJ2-5 TRBD2
CASSQGPRPGGPIEQYF TGCGCCAGCAGCCAAGGTCCCCGACCGGGAGGGCCAATCGAGCAGTACTTC TRBV4-3 many TRBJ2-7 TRBD2
CASRQGRGYTF TGTGCCAGCAGGCAGGGTCGTGGCTACACCTTC TRBV6-5 NA TRBJ1-2 NA